This T cell receptor (beta chain) was observed in a study of cytomegalovirus exposure and HLA in healthy donors. In the case of this clone: Its matching antigen is unknown.

Researchers ran the PCR with 60 Vbeta and 13 Jbeta primers. The data were produced by immunoSEQ multiplex PCR, yet TCRdb's version contains in-frame clones alone and is incomplete. In the table there are 77,000 or so clones, approximately 75% of which are singletons. Findings and caveats of the study: A few of the chains that were CMV-associated were confirmed in vitro to be specific for CMV antigens. According to a later analysis, donors in an Asian-associated ancestry cluster reportedly had fewer N-insertions than the roughly 670-donor mean.

Germline V gives CDR1 SGHRS, CDR2 YFSETQ. V lost 0 bases to trimming and J lost 4 bases; unmatched junction nucleotides: 4. The CDR3 has 15 amino acids. The TCR comes from a woman between 40 and 50 years old in good health and CMV-seronegative. Source material: PBMCs. This chain joins TRBV5-1 and TRBJ1-1; 9 bases map to TRBD1. This chain's CDR3 is CASSLEGTGSTEAFF. The CDR3 nucleotides read TGCGCCAGCAGCTTGGAAGGGACAGGGAGCACTGAAGCTTTCTTT.